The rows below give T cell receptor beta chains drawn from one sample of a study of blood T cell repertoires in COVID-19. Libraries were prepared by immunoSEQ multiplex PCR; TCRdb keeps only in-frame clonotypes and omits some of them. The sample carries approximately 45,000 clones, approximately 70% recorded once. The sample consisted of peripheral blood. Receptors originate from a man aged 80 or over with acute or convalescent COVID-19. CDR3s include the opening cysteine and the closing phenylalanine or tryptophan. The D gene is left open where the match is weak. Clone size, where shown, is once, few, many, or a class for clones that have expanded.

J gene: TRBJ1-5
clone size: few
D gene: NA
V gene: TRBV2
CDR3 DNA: TGTGCCAGCAGTGAGGAGGGGAGCAATCAGCCCCAGCATTTT
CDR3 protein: CASSEEGSNQPQHF

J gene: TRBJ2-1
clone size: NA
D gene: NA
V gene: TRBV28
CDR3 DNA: TGTGCCAGCAGTTTATCGGGACTTAGCTCCTACAATGAGCAGTTCTTC
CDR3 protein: CASSLSGLSSYNEQFF

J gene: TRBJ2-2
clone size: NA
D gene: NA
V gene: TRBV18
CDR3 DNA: TGTGCCAGCTCACCACTGGCAGCGGGGGAGCTGTTTTTT
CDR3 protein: CASSPLAAGELFF

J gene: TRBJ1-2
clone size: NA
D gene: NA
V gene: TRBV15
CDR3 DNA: TGTGCCACCAGCGGGGACACTGGTGGCTACACCTTC
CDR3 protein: CATSGDTGGYTF

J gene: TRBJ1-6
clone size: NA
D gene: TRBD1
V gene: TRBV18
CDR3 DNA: TGTGCCAGCTCACCAGAGGGGGCGAATTCACCCCTCCACTTT
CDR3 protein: CASSPEGANSPLHF

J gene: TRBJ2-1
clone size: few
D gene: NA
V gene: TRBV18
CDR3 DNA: TGTGCCAGCTCACCATTGGGCGTCGGGAGCTACAATGAGCAGTTCTTC
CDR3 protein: CASSPLGVGSYNEQFF

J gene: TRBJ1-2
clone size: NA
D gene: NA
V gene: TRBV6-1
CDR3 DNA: TGTGCCAGCAGTGAAACAGCTAACTATGGCTACACCTTC
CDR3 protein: CASSETANYGYTF

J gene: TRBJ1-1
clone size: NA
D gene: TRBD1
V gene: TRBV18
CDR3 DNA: TGTGCCAGCTCCCTGACAGGGGGCGCCCGGAGGACTGAAGCTTTCTTT
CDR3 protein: CASSLTGGARRTEAFF

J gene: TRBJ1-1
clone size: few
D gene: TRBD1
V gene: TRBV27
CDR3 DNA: TGTGCCAGCAGTTCGGGACAGGGGGCTGCTTTCTTT
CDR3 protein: CASSSGQGAAFF

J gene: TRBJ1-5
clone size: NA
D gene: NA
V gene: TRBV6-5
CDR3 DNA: TGTGCCAGCAGTCCGGTTAGCAATCAGCCCCAGCATTTT
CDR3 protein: CASSPVSNQPQHF

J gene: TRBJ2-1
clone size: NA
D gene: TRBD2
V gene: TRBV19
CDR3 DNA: TGTGCCAGTAAGGGGACTATGCGTTATAATGAGCAGTTCTTC
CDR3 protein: CASKGTMRYNEQFF

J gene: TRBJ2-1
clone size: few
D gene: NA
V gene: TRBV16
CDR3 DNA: TGTGCCAGCAGCCAATCGAGTGGGGGCAATTATCATGAGCAGTTCTTC
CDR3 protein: CASSQSSGGNYHEQFF

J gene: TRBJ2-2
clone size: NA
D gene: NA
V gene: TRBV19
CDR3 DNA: TGTGCCAGTAGGTCGGACAGCCGCCGGGAGCTGTTTTTT
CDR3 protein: CASRSDSRRELFF

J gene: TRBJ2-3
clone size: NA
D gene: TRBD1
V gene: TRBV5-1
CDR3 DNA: TGCGCCAGCAGCTTGGCCAGAACAGGGGGCACAGATACGCAGTATTTT
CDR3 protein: CASSLARTGGTDTQYF

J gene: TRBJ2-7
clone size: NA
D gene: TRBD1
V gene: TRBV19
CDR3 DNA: TGTGCCAGTAGTGACCCGGGACAGGGGGCCTACGAGCAGTACTTC
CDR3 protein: CASSDPGQGAYEQYF

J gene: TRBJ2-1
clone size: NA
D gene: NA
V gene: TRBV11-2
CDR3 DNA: TGTGCCAGCAGCTCTCTAGCGTACGATGAGCAGTTCTTC
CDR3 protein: CASSSLAYDEQFF

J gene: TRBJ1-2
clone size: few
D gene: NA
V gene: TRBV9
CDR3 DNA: TGTGCCAGCAGCCCCCGCCAAGAGGTTTTAAACTATGGCTACACCTTC
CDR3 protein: CASSPRQEVLNYGYTF

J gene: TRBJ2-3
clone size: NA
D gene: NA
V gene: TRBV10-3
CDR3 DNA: TGTGCCATTTGGGGACAAGGCACAGATACGCAGTATTTT
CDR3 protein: CAIWGQGTDTQYF

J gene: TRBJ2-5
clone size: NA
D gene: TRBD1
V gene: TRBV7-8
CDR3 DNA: TGTGCCAGCAGCGTCGGGACAGGGGGCCGGGAGACCCAGTACTTC
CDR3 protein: CASSVGTGGRETQYF

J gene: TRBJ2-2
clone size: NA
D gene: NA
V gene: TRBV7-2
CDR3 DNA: TGTGCCAGCAGCTTGGACAGCCTTAACACCGGGGAGCTGTTTTTT
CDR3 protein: CASSLDSLNTGELFF

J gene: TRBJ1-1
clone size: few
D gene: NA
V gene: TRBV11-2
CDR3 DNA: TGTGCCAGCAGCCGACAGGCAAGAAATCCTGAAGCTTTCTTT
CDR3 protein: CASSRQARNPEAFF

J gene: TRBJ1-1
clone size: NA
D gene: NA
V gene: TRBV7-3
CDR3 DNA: TGTGCCAGCAGTTTAACGGGGCAGTCCCGCATGAACACTGAAGCTTTCTTT
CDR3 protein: CASSLTGQSRMNTEAFF

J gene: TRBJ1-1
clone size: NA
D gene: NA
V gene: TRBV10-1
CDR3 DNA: TGCGCCAGCAGTGACCATAGGGGGAACACTGAAGCTTTCTTT
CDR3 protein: CASSDHRGNTEAFF

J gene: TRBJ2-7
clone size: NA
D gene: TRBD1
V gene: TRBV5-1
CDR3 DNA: TGCGCCAGCAGCTACTCAAGGACAGGGGTGCGGAACGAGCAGTACTTC
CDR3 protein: CASSYSRTGVRNEQYF

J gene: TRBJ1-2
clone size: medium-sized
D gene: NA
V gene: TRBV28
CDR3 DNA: TGTGCCAGCAGTTTAGGAGGGGACGGCTACACCTTC
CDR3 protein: CASSLGGDGYTF

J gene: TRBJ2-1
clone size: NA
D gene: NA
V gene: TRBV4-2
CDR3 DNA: TGTGCCAGCAGCCAAGGAGTAGCGGATGGGGGGCAGTTCTTC
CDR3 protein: CASSQGVADGGQFF

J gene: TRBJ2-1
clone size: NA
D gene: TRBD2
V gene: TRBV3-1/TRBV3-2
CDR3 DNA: TGTGCCAGCAGTGCTAGCGGGAGGTCTTACAATGAGCAGTTCTTC
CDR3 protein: CASSASGRSYNEQFF

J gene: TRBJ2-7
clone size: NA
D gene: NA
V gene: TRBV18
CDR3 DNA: TGTGCCAGCTCACCATCGACACCCTACGAGCAGTACTTC
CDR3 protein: CASSPSTPYEQYF

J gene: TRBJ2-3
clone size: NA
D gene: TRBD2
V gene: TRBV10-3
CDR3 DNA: TGTGCCATCAGTGAAAATGGGAGGGCCGAAGATACGCAGTATTTT
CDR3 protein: CAISENGRAEDTQYF

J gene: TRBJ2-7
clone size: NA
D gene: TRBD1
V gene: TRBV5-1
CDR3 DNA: TGCGCCAGCAGCTCCAACCCGGGACAGAGCCGGGGTGAGCAGTACTTC
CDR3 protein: CASSSNPGQSRGEQYF

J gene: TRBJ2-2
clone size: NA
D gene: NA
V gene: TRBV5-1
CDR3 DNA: TGCGCCAGCAGCTTCAGACAGGGACTCGACACCGGGGAGCTGTTTTTT
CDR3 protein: CASSFRQGLDTGELFF

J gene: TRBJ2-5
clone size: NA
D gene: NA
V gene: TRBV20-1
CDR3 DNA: TGCAGTGCTAGTGGGGGGGGCGGCAGTCAAGAGACCCAGTACTTC
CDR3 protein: CSASGGGGSQETQYF

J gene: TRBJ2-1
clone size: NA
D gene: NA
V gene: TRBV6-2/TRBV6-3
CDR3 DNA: TGTGCCAGCAGTTACCTCGGCAATGAGCAGTTCTTC
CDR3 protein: CASSYLGNEQFF

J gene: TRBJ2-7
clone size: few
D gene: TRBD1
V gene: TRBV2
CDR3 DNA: TGTGCCAGCAGATCAGGGGGCGAGCAGTACTTC
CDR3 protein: CASRSGGEQYF

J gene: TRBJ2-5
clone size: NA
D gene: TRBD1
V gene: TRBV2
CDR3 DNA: TGTGCCAGCAGTCGGACAGGGGCCCCCCAAGAGACCCAGTACTTC
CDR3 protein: CASSRTGAPQETQYF

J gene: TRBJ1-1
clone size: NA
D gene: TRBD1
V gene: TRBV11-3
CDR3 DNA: TGTGCCAGCAGCTCCCGGACAGGGGGCGGCGAAGCTTTCTTT
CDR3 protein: CASSSRTGGGEAFF

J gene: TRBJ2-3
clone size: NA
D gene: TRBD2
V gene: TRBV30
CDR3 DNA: TGTGCCTGGAGTGTACTGGGGGGGAGCACAGATACGCAGTATTTT
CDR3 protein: CAWSVLGGSTDTQYF

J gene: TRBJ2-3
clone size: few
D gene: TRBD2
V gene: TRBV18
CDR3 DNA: TGTGCCAGCTCACCACCGGGCGGGAGAAGTGGTACGCAGTATTTT
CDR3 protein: CASSPPGGRSGTQYF

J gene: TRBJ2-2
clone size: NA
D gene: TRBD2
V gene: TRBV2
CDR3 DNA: TGTGCCAGCACGGGACTAGCGAGCGCCACCGGGGAGCTGTTTTTT
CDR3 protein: CASTGLASATGELFF

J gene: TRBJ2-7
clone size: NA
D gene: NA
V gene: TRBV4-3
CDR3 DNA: TGCGCCAGCAGCCAAGTTCCCCAGGGGGCGTCTAGCGGGAACTACGAGCAGTACTTC
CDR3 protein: CASSQVPQGASSGNYEQYF

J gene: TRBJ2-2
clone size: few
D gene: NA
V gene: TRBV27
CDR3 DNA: TGTGCCAGCAGTTTATCGCGGCTCCCCACCGGGGAGCTGTTTTTT
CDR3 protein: CASSLSRLPTGELFF

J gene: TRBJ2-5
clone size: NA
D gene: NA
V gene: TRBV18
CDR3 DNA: TGTGCCAGCTCACTGGGATGGGGGCAGGAGACCCAGTACTTC
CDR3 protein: CASSLGWGQETQYF

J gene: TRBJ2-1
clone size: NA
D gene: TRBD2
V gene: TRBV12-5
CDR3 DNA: TGTGCTAGTGGTTTGCTTAGCGGGAGGGCAAATGAGCAGTTCTTC
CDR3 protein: CASGLLSGRANEQFF

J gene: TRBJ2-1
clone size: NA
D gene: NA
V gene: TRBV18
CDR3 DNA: TGTGCCAGCTCACCACCGACAACCTACAATGAGCAGTTCTTC
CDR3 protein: CASSPPTTYNEQFF

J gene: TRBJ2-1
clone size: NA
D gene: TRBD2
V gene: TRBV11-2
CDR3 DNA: TGTGCCAGCAGCTTTGGCGGGAGAAATAGTGAGCAGTTCTTC
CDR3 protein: CASSFGGRNSEQFF

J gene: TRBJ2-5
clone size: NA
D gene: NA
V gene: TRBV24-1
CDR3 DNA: TGTGCCACCAGTGACAGTAGGAGACCCGAGACCCAGTACTTC
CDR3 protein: CATSDSRRPETQYF

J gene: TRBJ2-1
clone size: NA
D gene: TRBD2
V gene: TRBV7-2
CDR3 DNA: TGTGCCAGCAGCTTAGTGGGGACTAGCGGGAGGCTTGAACAGTTCTTC
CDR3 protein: CASSLVGTSGRLEQFF

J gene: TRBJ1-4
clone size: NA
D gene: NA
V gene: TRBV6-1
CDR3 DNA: TGTGCCAGCAGTGAAGACAGGGTGGTTAATGAAAAACTGTTTTTT
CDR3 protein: CASSEDRVVNEKLFF

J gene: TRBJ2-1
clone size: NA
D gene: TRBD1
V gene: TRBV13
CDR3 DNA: TGTGCCAGCAGCTCCAGGACAGGGGGTTGGGATGAGCAGTTCTTC
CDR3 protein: CASSSRTGGWDEQFF

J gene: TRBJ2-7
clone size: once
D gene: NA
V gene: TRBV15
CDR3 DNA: TGTGCCACCAGCAGATACGGGGACGAGCAGTACTTC
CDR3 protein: CATSRYGDEQYF

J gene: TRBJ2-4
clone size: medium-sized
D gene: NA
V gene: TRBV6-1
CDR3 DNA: TGTGCCAGCAGTGAAGACAGGGTTCTCCAAAACATTCAGTACTTC
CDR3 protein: CASSEDRVLQNIQYF